The 27 T cell receptor beta chains given below trace back to one sample, sequenced in a study of CD8 T cell repertoires and HIV-1 epitope variants. No antigen has been identified for these receptors. Only in-frame clones appear in the TCRdb table, and some are missing; sequencing was by immunoSEQ multiplex PCR. This table has 4,000 to 6,000 clones, roughly 65% appearing once. The sample was cultured CD8+ T cells derived from PBMCs. Source of these receptors: a male donor with HIV.

The chain carries TRBV5-1 and TRBJ2-3, with D possibly being TRBD2 (6 bases). Germline V gene lookup returns CDR1 SGHRS and CDR2 YFSETQ. The CDR3 is made up of 14 amino acids. The ends were cut back, 1 base at V and 2 bases at J, with 8 bases in the middle. CDR3: CASSLLLATDTQYF. The CDR3 nucleotides are TGCGCCAGCAGCTTGCTACTAGCCACAGATACGCAGTATTTT.

The chain joins TRBV19 to TRBJ2-5; possible D gene TRBD2, 5 bases. The CDR3 length is 12 residues. The germline CDR1 and CDR2 sequences are LNHDA and SQIVND (reference sequence). V lost 5 bases to trimming and J lost 5 bases, with 9 bases between them. The CDR3 sequence: CASSRGRETQYF. The CDR3 bases are TGTGCCAGTAGTCGCGGGCGCGAGACCCAGTACTTC.

The CDR3 sequence: CASSLSDTQYF. In DNA form, the CDR3 reads TGTGCCAGCAGCTTATCTGATACGCAGTATTTT. The J gene is TRBJ2-3, the V gene TRBV11-1, with no clear D. The germline CDR1 and CDR2 sequences are SGHAT and FQDESV (reference sequence). The ends were cut back, 2 bases at V and 6 bases at J, with 3 bases in the middle. This CDR3 spans 11 amino acids.

The rearrangement joins TRBV25-1 to TRBJ1-3, with D hard to call. This CDR3 is 13 amino acids long. Germline lookup yields CDR1 MGHDK and CDR2 SYGVNS. V was trimmed by 7 bases and J by 6 bases, leaving 13 bases between them. CDR3 in DNA: TGTGCCAGCACCGAAAAGGTAGAAAACACCATATATTTT. Protein: CASTEKVENTIYF.

CDR3 residues: CAWRGWGSTEAFF. In DNA form, the CDR3 reads TGTGCCTGGAGGGGGTGGGGATCCACTGAAGCTTTCTTT. The genes are TRBV30 and TRBJ1-1; D not resolved. The CDR3 runs 13 residues. Trimming left V 3 bases short and J 4 bases short, with 12 bases between. Germline lookup yields CDR1 GTSNPN and CDR2 SVGIG (reference sequence).

The CDR3 DNA reads TGTGCCAGCAGTTACGGGAACGGGTATGAAAAACTGTTTTTT. Its translation: CASSYGNGYEKLFF. The chain joins TRBV6-5 to TRBJ1-4; D gene uncertain. Germline V gene lookup returns CDR1 MNHEY and CDR2 SVGAGI. This CDR3 spans 14 amino acids. Trimming left V 2 bases short and J 6 bases short, with 10 bases between.

This clone was picked up one time. The CDR3 DNA reads TGCGCCAGCAGCCAAGATTTTGCGGCAGTTCTTGGCGGCTACACCTTC. This encodes CASSQDFAAVLGGYTF. V usage is TRBV4-1 and J usage is TRBJ1-2; no clear D gene. CDR3 length: 16 amino acids. Germline-derived CDR1 and CDR2 are MGHRA and YSYEKL. V dropped 0 bases and J dropped 8 bases, with 19 bases sitting between them.

The chain employs TRBV2 and TRBJ1-1, with 9 positions matching TRBD1. Trimming removed 1 base from V and 1 base from J; junction bases left unmatched: 7. Germline V gives CDR1 SNHLY, CDR2 FYNNEI. The CDR3 runs to 17 residues. The chain's CDR3 is CASSEERQGGRNTEAFF. The CDR3 DNA follows: TGTGCCAGCAGTGAAGAAAGACAGGGGGGGCGGAACACTGAAGCTTTCTTT.

The V gene is TRBV29-1, the J gene TRBJ2-1; 7 bases align to TRBD1. Unmatched junction bases numbered 3, after V lost 5 bases and J lost 2 bases. Per germline, CDR1 SQVTM and CDR2 ANQGSEA. The CDR3 runs to 13 residues. The CDR3 spells CSVSGTAYNEQFF. CDR3 bases: TGCAGCGTTTCCGGGACAGCCTACAATGAGCAGTTCTTC.

This chain uses TRBV4-3 with TRBJ2-7; possibly TRBD1 or TRBD2 for D (5 bases each). Germline CDR1 reads LGHNA; CDR2 reads YSLEER. CDR3 length: 13 amino acids. V gave up 2 bases and J gave up 6 bases, with 11 bases separating them. The CDR3 DNA reads TGCGCCAGCAGCCAATACCGGGGCGGCGAGCAGTACTTC. Its translation is CASSQYRGGEQYF.

The V call is TRBV6-5, the J call TRBJ2-7; 8 nucleotides line up with TRBD1. CDR1 and CDR2 from the germline V gene are MNHEY and SVGAGI. The CDR3 loop spans 13 amino acids. Trimming removed 7 bases from V and 6 bases from J; junction bases left unmatched: 8. CDR3 region: CASTRTGTGEQYF. In DNA form, the CDR3 reads TGTGCCAGCACCAGGACAGGGACCGGCGAGCAGTACTTC.

A few counts support this clone. The chain's CDR3 is CASSLESAYEQYF. In DNA, the CDR3 is TGCGCCAGCAGCTTGGAATCTGCTTACGAGCAGTACTTC. The chain couples TRBV5-1 to TRBJ2-7; D gene uncertain. The CDR3 is 13 residues long. Germline lookup yields CDR1 SGHRS and CDR2 YFSETQ. V lost 0 bases, J lost 4 bases, and 8 bases lay in between.

The chain links TRBV13 to TRBJ2-2, with TRBD2 matching 7 bases. From germline, CDR1 is PRHDT and CDR2 FYEKMQ (reference sequence). There are 13 residues in the CDR3. After removal of 8 bases from V and 0 bases from J, the junction contained 0 bases not matched to a gene. CDR3 sequence: CASGRANTGELFF. The DNA for the CDR3 is TGTGCCAGCGGGAGGGCGAACACCGGGGAGCTGTTTTTT.

This clone has a handful of counts. V is TRBV7-2 and J is TRBJ2-7, with 10 bases that match TRBD1. Per germline, CDR1 SGHTA and CDR2 FQGNSA. This CDR3 has 16 amino acids. Trimming cost V 0 bases and J 4 bases; bases outside gene matches: 6. The CDR3 sequence: CASSLAGDRGSYEQYF. CDR3 nucleotide sequence: TGTGCCAGCAGCTTAGCTGGGGACAGGGGCTCGTACGAGCAGTACTTC.

This clone was counted only a few times. The CDR3 reads CASSLAWVAGGNEQFF. In DNA form, the CDR3 reads TGTGCCAGCAGCTTAGCGTGGGTAGCGGGAGGTAATGAGCAGTTCTTC. This rearrangement joins TRBV11-1 to TRBJ2-1, with 10 bases that match TRBD2. The CDR3 is 16 residues long. Per germline, CDR1 SGHAT and CDR2 FQDESV (reference sequence). V lost 0 bases and J lost 7; bases outside the gene matches: 6.

The genes are TRBV5-4 and TRBJ2-1; D tentatively reads TRBD1 or TRBD2 (5 bases each). The V end was cut by 4 bases, the J end by 5 bases, with 7 bases between. Germline CDR1 is SGHNT and CDR2 is YYREEE (reference sequence). The CDR3 contains 12 residues. CDR3 in amino acids: CASSGTDNEQFF. The CDR3 nucleotides read TGTGCCAGCAGCGGGACCGACAATGAGCAGTTCTTC. The variable domain in full, with the rest retrieved from reference TRBV5-4 and TRBJ2-1, is ETGVTQSPTHLIKTRGQQVTLRCSSQSGHNTVSWYQQALGQGPQFIFQYYREEENGRGNFPPRFSGLQFPNYSSELNVNALELDDSALYLCASSGTDNEQFFGPGTRLTVL.

This clone was detected once. The chain employs TRBV29-1 and TRBJ2-1; 10 nucleotides line up with TRBD1. The CDR3 length is 14 residues. The J segment lost 6 bases and the V segment lost 2 bases, leaving 4 bases of the junction unmatched. From germline, CDR1 is SQVTM and CDR2 ANQGSEA. The CDR3 protein is CSVEFRDRGNEQFF. CDR3 bases: TGCAGCGTTGAATTCCGGGACAGGGGCAATGAGCAGTTCTTC.

The chain combines TRBV28 with TRBJ1-5; no reliable D call. V lost 3 bases to trimming and J lost 6 bases, with 3 bases between them. CDR1 and CDR2 from the germline V gene are MDHEN and SYDVKM. This CDR3 spans 11 amino acids. In DNA, the CDR3 is TGTGCCAGCAGTTTGAGTCAGCCCCAGCATTTT. This codes for CASSLSQPQHF.

The chain has TRBV4-1 and TRBJ2-7, with 7 bases identical to TRBD1. Germline CDR1 and CDR2: MGHRA and YSYEKL. The CDR3 length is 15 residues. J gave up 4 bases and V 3 bases, and 9 bases lay outside the gene matches. In nucleotides, the CDR3 is TGCGCCAGCAGCCACGGGACAGATGGTAGTTACGAGCAGTACTTC. This sequence encodes CASSHGTDGSYEQYF.

This clone was seen more than once but under ten times. The genes are TRBV4-3 and TRBJ1-2; perhaps TRBD1 as D (6 bases). Germline V CDR1 and CDR2: LGHNA, YSLEER. Trimming left V 0 bases short and J 4 bases short, with 9 bases between. The CDR3 is 14 amino acids. The CDR3 loop is CASSQETGTYGYTF. The CDR3, as DNA: TGCGCCAGCAGCCAAGAAACAGGGACCTATGGCTACACCTTC.

This chain joins TRBV19 and TRBJ2-7; possibly TRBD1 for D (6 bases). The CDR3 length is 15 residues. V lost 0 bases and J 5 bases, leaving 14 bases between the germline ends. CDR1 is LNHDA and CDR2 is SQIVND in the germline V gene (reference sequence). In DNA, the CDR3 is TGTGCCAGTAGTATAGATCCATCAGGGGTAAACGAGCAGTACTTC. It yields the protein CASSIDPSGVNEQYF.

This clone was detected only a few times. CDR3 loop: CASSTTPSGAYGYTF. The CDR3 nucleotides read TGTGCCAGTAGTACAACTCCGTCAGGGGCTTATGGCTACACCTTC. The gene calls are TRBV19 and TRBJ1-2; tentative D call: TRBD1 (6 bases). Trimming took 4 bases from V and 5 from J, leaving 17 bases between them. CDR1 LNHDA and CDR2 SQIVND come from the germline V gene (reference sequence). The CDR3 covers 15 residues.

This clone was observed a handful of times. The chain couples TRBV19 to TRBJ1-5; TRBD1 might be the D (5 bases). V lost 1 base and J 7 bases, leaving 14 bases between the germline ends. Germline CDR1 LNHDA, CDR2 SQIVND (reference sequence). The CDR3 is made up of 15 amino acids. CDR3 loop: CASSIAISRVQPQHF. The CDR3, as DNA: TGTGCCAGTAGTATAGCGATCTCCAGGGTCCAGCCCCAGCATTTT.

The chain employs TRBV4-1 and TRBJ2-5, with D perhaps being TRBD1 or TRBD2 (6 bases each). This CDR3 comprises 20 residues. From germline, CDR1 is MGHRA and CDR2 YSYEKL. The V end lost 4 bases, the J end lost 3 bases, and 30 bases lay between the germline ends. In DNA, the CDR3 is TGCGCCAGCAGCCTCGGGACATACCGTACACCGGGACTTGCGAAAGAGACCCAGTACTTC. Encoded protein: CASSLGTYRTPGLAKETQYF.

In nucleotides, the CDR3 is TGCGCCAGCAGCTTGGTACAGTACAATGAGCAGTTCTTC. Translating it yields CASSLVQYNEQFF. This chain joins TRBV5-1 and TRBJ2-1; the D is unclear. CDR3 length: 13 residues. CDR1 and CDR2 from the germline V gene are SGHRS and YFSETQ. Trimming took 0 bases from V and 4 from J, leaving 5 bases between them. The whole variable domain, filled in from reference TRBV5-1 and TRBJ2-1, reads KAGVTQTPRYLIKTRGQQVTLSCSPISGHRSVSWYQQTPGQGLQFLFEYFSETQRNKGNFPGRFSGRQFSNSRSEMNVSTLELGDSALYLCASSLVQYNEQFFGPGTRLTVL.

The chain employs TRBV5-1 and TRBJ1-1; TRBD1 is a possible D gene (5 bases). This CDR3 is 14 amino acids long. Germline CDR1 and CDR2: SGHRS and YFSETQ. The germline V and J ends were trimmed by 0 bases and 4 bases, with 10 bases remaining between them. CDR3 region: CASSLVGRGTEAFF. The CDR3 DNA reads as TGCGCCAGCAGCTTGGTTGGAAGGGGCACTGAAGCTTTCTTT.

The chain combines TRBV19 with TRBJ2-1; 12 nucleotides align to TRBD2. Trimming at V came to 9 bases and at J to 1 base, leaving 4 bases not matched to a gene. Germline CDR1 reads LNHDA; CDR2 reads SQIVND (reference sequence). The CDR3 contains 15 residues. This chain's CDR3 is CASQLAGGSYNEQFF. The CDR3 coding sequence is TGTGCCAGCCAGCTAGCGGGAGGGTCCTACAATGAGCAGTTCTTC.